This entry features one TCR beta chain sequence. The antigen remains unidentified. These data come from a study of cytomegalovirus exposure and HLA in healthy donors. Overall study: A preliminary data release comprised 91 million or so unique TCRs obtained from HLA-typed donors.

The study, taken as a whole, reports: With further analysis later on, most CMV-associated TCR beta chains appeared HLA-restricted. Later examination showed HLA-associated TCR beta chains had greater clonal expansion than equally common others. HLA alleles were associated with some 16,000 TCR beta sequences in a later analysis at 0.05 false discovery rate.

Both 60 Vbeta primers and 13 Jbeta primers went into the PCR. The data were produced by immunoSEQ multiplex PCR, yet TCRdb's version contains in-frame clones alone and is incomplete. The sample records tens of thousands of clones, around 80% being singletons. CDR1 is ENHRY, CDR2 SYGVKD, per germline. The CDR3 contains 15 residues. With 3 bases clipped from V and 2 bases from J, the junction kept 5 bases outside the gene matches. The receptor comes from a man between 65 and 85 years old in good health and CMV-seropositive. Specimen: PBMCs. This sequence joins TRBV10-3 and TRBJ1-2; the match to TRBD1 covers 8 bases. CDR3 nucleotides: TGTGCCATCAGTGACAGGGGGCTAGGAAACTATGGCTACACCTTC. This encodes CAISDRGLGNYGYTF.